This T cell receptor (beta chain) was sequenced in a study of T cells in Graves' hyperthyroidism and ophthalmopathy. RNA transcripts gave rise to amplified TCR beta CDR3 regions. First-round RT-PCR targeting the TCR CDR3 was performed with the HTBI primer set. MiXCR, run by TCRdb on the multiplex PCR reads, gives a single entry per CDR3 protein. Counted here are 560,000 or so distinct CDR3 sequences, around 20% occurring once; the ten biggest clones make up about half. Per germline, CDR1 SGDLS and CDR2 YYNGEE. The CDR3 spans 13 residues. The V end was cut by 3 bases, the J end by 1 base, with 8 bases between. This clonotype was seen a handful of times.

The TCR sequence derives from a man aged 35 to 55 with Graves' ophthalmopathy. The sample consisted of blood. This chain connects TRBV9 to TRBJ2-7; no reliable D call. CDR3 protein: CASSAGPSYEQYF. The CDR3 DNA reads TGTGCCAGCAGCGCCGGACCTTCCTACGAGCAGTACTTC. The variable domain in full, completed from reference TRBV9 and TRBJ2-7, reads DSGVTQTPKHLITATGQRVTLRCSPRSGDLSVYWYQQSLDQGLQFLIQYYNGEERAKGNILERFSAQQFPDLHSELNLSSLELGDSALYFCASSAGPSYEQYFGPGTRLTVT.